These 6 T cell receptor beta chains originate from one sample sequenced in a study of T cell changes during pregnancy in multiple sclerosis (dated by TCRdb to about 2019). To prepare the library, the immunoSEQ multiplex PCR assay was applied. The clones in this table, taken by TCRdb from immuneACCESS, are in-frame only. Not every clone is retained; where verified, under half of the shortfall comes from an unresolved V gene, and the cause of the rest is unknown. This sample is represented by 100,000 or so clones; approximately 92% of them were singletons. Clones ranked in the top ten supply roughly 3% of the sample. Here the sequenced sample was peripheral blood, taken in the second trimester of pregnancy. The origin of the receptors is a female donor with multiple sclerosis, enrolled in a pregnancy study.

This clone occurred once. This sequence joins TRBV27 and TRBJ2-1; 11 bases match TRBD2. This CDR3 region has 17 residues. Germline lookup yields CDR1 MNHEY and CDR2 SMNVEV (reference sequence). The V and J ends lost 2 bases and 6 bases, in that order; junction bases with no gene match: 9. CDR3 amino acids: CASSLAASGRLINEQFF. The DNA of the CDR3 is TGTGCCAGCAGTTTAGCGGCTAGCGGGAGGTTAATCAATGAGCAGTTCTTC.

The chain is built from TRBV6-1 and TRBJ2-5; 7 nucleotides align to TRBD1. The CDR3 sequence is 14 residues long. V gave up 7 bases and J gave up 2 bases; unmatched junction bases: 7. Germline loops: CDR1 MNHNS, CDR2 SASEGT. DNA for the CDR3: TGTGCCAGCACCCGAAGGGGACAGCAAGAGACCCAGTACTTC. Amino acids: CASTRRGQQETQYF.

The genes are TRBV19 and TRBJ2-3; TRBD1 agrees at 12 bases. This CDR3 contains 15 residues. Trimming took 6 bases from V and 4 from J; bases not matched to a gene: 5. The germline V gene encodes CDR1 LNHDA and CDR2 SQIVND (reference sequence). CDR3 amino acids: CASSAGTGGADTQYF. DNA of the CDR3: TGTGCCAGTAGCGCAGGGACAGGGGGCGCAGATACGCAGTATTTT.

The rearrangement uses TRBV28 and TRBJ2-1; tentatively, D is TRBD1 (6 bases). CDR1 is MDHEN, CDR2 SYDVKM, per germline. The CDR3 consists of 12 residues. The V end was cut by 11 bases, the J end by 7 bases, with 15 bases between. The CDR3 DNA reads as TGTGCCGTCACAGGGACGCGAAATGAGCAGTTCTTC. Protein: CAVTGTRNEQFF.

The V and J genes are TRBV27 and TRBJ2-7, with a possible D match to TRBD2 (5 bases). Deletions cut 6 bases from V and 2 bases from J, with 26 bases between. The CDR3 has 18 amino acids. Per germline, CDR1 MNHEY and CDR2 SMNVEV (reference sequence). The CDR3 loop reads CASSPPRTRATRAYEQYF. The CDR3 nucleotides are TGTGCCAGCAGCCCTCCTAGGACTCGAGCAACCAGAGCCTACGAGCAGTACTTC.

This rearrangement joins TRBV5-1 to TRBJ2-7, with D possibly TRBD1 on 6 matching bases. The CDR3 has 15 residues. The V end was cut by 0 bases, the J end by 7 bases, with 17 bases between. The germline V gene encodes CDR1 SGHRS and CDR2 YFSETQ. CDR3 nucleotide sequence: TGCGCCAGCAGCTTGGCTGGGGGCTCGCTTTTGGAGCAGTACTTC. It is translated as CASSLAGGSLLEQYF.